Sequencing of this TCR beta chain was carried out in a study of blood T cell repertoires in COVID-19. Background on the study: Material from acute and convalescent COVID-19 was sourced from the United States, Italy and Spain. T cells, B-cell-depleted T cells, or PBMCs supplied cDNA or gDNA.

The Seattle site enrolled patients during active infection and followed them longitudinally. How the authors handled the data: Reference gene primer amplification gave estimated nucleated cell counts. The method was immunoSEQ multiplex PCR; TCRdb's version includes in-frame clones alone and lacks a portion of them. V, J and clone size are those of that table, while D and trimming were read from the DNA. Of fewer than 140,000 clones in the sample, less than 80% are singletons; the top ten hold 6% to 6.5%. As to this clone: Other DNA sequences in the same sample also yield this CDR3.

This CDR3 is 15 amino acids long. V was shortened by 1 base and J by 0 bases, with 8 bases between the two germline ends. Germline V gene sequence: CDR1 SGHRS, CDR2 YFSETQ. The source is a man at least 80 years old with COVID-19, enrolled during active disease. This sequence joins TRBV5-1 and TRBJ2-1, with D possibly being TRBD1 (6 bases). The sample consisted of peripheral blood. The CDR3 loop reads CASSLQGSSYNEQFF. DNA of the CDR3: TGCGCCAGCAGCTTGCAGGGGAGCTCCTACAATGAGCAGTTCTTC.